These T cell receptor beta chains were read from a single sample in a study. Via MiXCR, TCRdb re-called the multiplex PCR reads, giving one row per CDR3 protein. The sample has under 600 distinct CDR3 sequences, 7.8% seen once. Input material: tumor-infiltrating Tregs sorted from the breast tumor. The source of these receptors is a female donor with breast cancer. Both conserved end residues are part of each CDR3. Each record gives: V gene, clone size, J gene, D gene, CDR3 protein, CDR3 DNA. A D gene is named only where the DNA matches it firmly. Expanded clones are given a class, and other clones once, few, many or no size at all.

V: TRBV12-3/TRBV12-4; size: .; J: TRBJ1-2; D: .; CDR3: CASSLDPTGGYGYTF; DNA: TGTGCCAGCAGTTTAGACCCGACAGGAGGCTATGGCTACACCTTC
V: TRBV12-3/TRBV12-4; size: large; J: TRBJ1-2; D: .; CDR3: CASRRNIGRGGYTF; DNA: TGTGCCAGCAGGCGCAACATCGGAAGGGGAGGCTACACCTTC
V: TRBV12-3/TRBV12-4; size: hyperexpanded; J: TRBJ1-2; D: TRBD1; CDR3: CASSPLPGQGNYGYTF; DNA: TGTGCCAGCAGTCCCCTACCGGGACAGGGGAACTATGGCTACACCTTC
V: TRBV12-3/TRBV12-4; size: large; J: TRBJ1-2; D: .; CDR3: CASSSWDGTNGYTF; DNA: TGTGCCAGCAGTTCCTGGGACGGAACTAATGGCTACACCTTC
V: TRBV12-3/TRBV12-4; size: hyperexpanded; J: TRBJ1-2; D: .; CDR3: CASTSAEGRVANYGYTF; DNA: TGTGCCAGCACCTCAGCGGAGGGACGCGTAGCTAACTATGGCTACACCTTC
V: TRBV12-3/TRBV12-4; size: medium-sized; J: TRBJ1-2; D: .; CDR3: CATQITGYTF; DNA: TGTGCCACCCAAATTACTGGCTACACCTTC
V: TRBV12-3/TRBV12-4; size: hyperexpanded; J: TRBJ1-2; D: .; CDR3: CASSFRRLYGYTF; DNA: TGTGCCAGCAGTTTTCGCCGCCTCTATGGCTACACCTTC
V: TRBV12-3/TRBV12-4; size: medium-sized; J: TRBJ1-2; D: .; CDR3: CASSLLYTGQDGYTF; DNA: TGTGCCAGCAGCTTACTATATACAGGGCAGGATGGCTACACCTTC
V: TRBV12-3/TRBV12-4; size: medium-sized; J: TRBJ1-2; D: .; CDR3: CASSPGDLNYGYTF; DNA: TGTGCCAGCAGCCCTGGAGACCTTAACTATGGCTACACCTTC
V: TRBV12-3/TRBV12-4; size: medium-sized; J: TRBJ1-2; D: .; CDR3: CASSRQVYGYTF; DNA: TGTGCCAGCAGCCGACAGGTCTATGGCTACACCTTC
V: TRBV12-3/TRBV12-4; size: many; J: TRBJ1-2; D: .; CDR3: CASRPGFDGYTF; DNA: TGTGCCAGCAGGCCAGGTTTTGATGGCTACACCTTC
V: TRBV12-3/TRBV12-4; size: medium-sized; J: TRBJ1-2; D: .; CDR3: CASSYTGNYGYTF; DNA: TGTGCCAGCAGTTATACAGGGAACTATGGCTACACCTTC
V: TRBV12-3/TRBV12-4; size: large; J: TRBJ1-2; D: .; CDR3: CASSRDLNGYTF; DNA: TGTGCCAGCAGTCGGGACCTTAATGGCTACACCTTC
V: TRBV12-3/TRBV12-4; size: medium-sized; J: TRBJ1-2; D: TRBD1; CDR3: CASSPSTGVGYGYTF; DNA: TGTGCCAGCAGTCCATCGACAGGGGTGGGCTATGGCTACACCTTC
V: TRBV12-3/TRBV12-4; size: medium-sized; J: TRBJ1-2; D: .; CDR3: CASKDRAYGYTF; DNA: TGTGCCAGCAAGGACAGAGCGTATGGCTACACCTTC
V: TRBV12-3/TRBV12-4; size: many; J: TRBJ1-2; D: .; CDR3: CASSPRADVLYGYTF; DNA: TGTGCCAGCAGCCCTCGGGCAGACGTCCTGTATGGCTACACCTTC
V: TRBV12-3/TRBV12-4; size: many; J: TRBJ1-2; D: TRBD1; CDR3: CASTLMGQGGGYTF; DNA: TGTGCCAGCACCCTAATGGGACAGGGCGGCGGCTACACCTTC
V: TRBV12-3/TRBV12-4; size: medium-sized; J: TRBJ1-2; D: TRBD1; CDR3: CASSFTTGTGNYGYTF; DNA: TGTGCCAGCAGTTTTACAACCGGGACAGGCAACTATGGCTACACCTTC
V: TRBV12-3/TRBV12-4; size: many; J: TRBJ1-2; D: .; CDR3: CASSLNGRSYTF; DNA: TGTGCCAGCAGTTTAAATGGGCGGAGCTACACCTTC
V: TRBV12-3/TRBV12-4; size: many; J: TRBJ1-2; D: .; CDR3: CASSPGTDYGYTF; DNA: TGTGCCAGCAGTCCCGGGACGGACTATGGCTACACCTTC
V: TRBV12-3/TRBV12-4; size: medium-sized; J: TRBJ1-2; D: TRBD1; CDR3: CASRPGQGIYGYTF; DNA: TGTGCCAGCAGACCGGGACAGGGGATCTATGGCTACACCTTC
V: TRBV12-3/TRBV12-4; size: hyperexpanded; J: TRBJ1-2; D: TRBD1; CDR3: CASTWTGNYGYTF; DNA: TGTGCCAGCACTTGGACAGGGAACTATGGCTACACCTTC
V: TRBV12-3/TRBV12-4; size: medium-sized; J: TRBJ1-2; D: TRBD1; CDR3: CASSPGQLYGYTF; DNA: TGTGCCAGCAGTCCGGGACAGCTCTATGGCTACACCTTC
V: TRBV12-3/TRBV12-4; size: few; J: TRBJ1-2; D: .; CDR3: CASSSGTSNGYTF; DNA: TGTGCCAGCAGCTCCGGGACAAGTAATGGCTACACCTTC
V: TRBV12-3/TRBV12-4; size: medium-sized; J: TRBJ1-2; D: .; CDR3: CASSFGEYYGYTF; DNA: TGTGCCAGCAGTTTTGGGGAGTACTATGGCTACACCTTC
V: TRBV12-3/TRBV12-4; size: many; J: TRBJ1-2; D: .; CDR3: CASSFLSTRAGYGYTF; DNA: TGTGCCAGCAGTTTCTTATCGACGAGGGCTGGCTATGGCTACACCTTC
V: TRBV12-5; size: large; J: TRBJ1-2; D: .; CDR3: CASGANYGYTF; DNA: TGTGCTAGTGGAGCGAACTATGGCTACACCTTC